The rows below give T cell receptor beta chains drawn from one sample of a study of blood T cell repertoires in COVID-19. Sequencing used immunoSEQ multiplex PCR; TCRdb keeps in-frame clones, though not all of them. In the table there are roughly 310,000 clones, 70% to 90% of which are singletons. Sequenced sample: PBMCs or T cells enriched from blood (not recorded which). These receptors were obtained from a woman aged 40 to 49 who had recovered from COVID-19. Both conserved end residues are part of each CDR3. D genes are given only for firm matches. A clone size is listed for some rows: how often the clone was seen (once, few, many), or a class if it is expanded.

J gene | V gene | CDR3 length | clone size | D gene | CDR3 DNA | CDR3 protein
TRBJ2-7 | TRBV15 | 15 | - | TRBD1 | TGTGCCACCAGCAGAGATTGGGACAGAAACTACGAGCAGTACTTC | CATSRDWDRNYEQYF
TRBJ2-2 | TRBV11-3 | 15 | few | TRBD1 | TGTGCCAGCAGCTGGACAGGGATGAGCACCGGGGAGCTGTTTTTT | CASSWTGMSTGELFF
TRBJ1-6 | TRBV28 | 12 | - | - | TGTGCCAGCAGTGGACTTAATTCACCCCTCCACTTT | CASSGLNSPLHF
TRBJ2-5 | TRBV13 | 17 | few | TRBD2 | TGTGCCAGCAGCTTACGGACTAGCGGTTTTTACCAAGAGACCCAGTACTTC | CASSLRTSGFYQETQYF
TRBJ2-2 | TRBV7-2 | 16 | - | TRBD2 | TGTGCCAGCAGCCCTCGGACTAGCGGAAACACCGGGGAGCTGTTTTTT | CASSPRTSGNTGELFF
TRBJ2-5 | TRBV14 | 17 | - | - | TGTGCCAGCAGCCAAGCAATCGGGGGTCTAAGACAACAGACCCAGTACTTC | CASSQAIGGLRQQTQYF
TRBJ1-1 | TRBV4-1 | 16 | - | TRBD1 | TGCGCCAGCACCCTTGGACAGGGAGCCATGAAGGGTGAAGCTTTCTTT | CASTLGQGAMKGEAFF
TRBJ1-2 | TRBV7-9 | 13 | few | - | TGTGCCAGCAGCTTAGGGCAAACCTATGGCTACACCTTC | CASSLGQTYGYTF
TRBJ1-4 | TRBV2 | 14 | - | TRBD1 | TGTGCCAGCAATTTACAGGGGGCAAATGAAAAACTGTTTTTT | CASNLQGANEKLFF
TRBJ2-7 | TRBV10-2 | 14 | - | - | TGCGCCAGCAGGGCCGACAGGATTGCCTACGAGCAGTACTTC | CASRADRIAYEQYF
TRBJ2-5 | TRBV27 | 13 | - | - | TGTGCCAGCAGTTCGGGTTTAGAGGAGACCCAGTACTTC | CASSSGLEETQYF
TRBJ1-1 | TRBV11-2 | 16 | - | TRBD1 | TGTGCCAGCAGCCCTGACAGGGGGCGGTTGGACACTGAAGCTTTCTTT | CASSPDRGRLDTEAFF
TRBJ2-7 | TRBV6-2/TRBV6-3 | 13 | - | - | TGTGCCAGCAGTTACTTCAGGGCGAACGAGCAGTACTTC | CASSYFRANEQYF
TRBJ2-1 | TRBV9 | 17 | - | TRBD2 | TGTGCCAGCAGCGAACCTTTAGCGGGAGGGCGCCGTCCTGAGCAGTTCTTC | CASSEPLAGGRRPEQFF
TRBJ1-6 | TRBV4-1 | 15 | - | TRBD1 | TGCGCCAGCAGCCCCTTGGGGACAGCACATTCACCCCTCCACTTT | CASSPLGTAHSPLHF
TRBJ2-7 | TRBV7-2 | 15 | - | TRBD2 | TGTGCCAGCAGCTTAGGACCGGGACTAGCGAGGGAGCAGTACTTC | CASSLGPGLAREQYF
TRBJ1-3 | TRBV18 | 17 | - | - | TGTGCCAGCTCAGCACTCCCCCGGGACTTTTCCGGAAACACCATATATTTT | CASSALPRDFSGNTIYF
TRBJ1-6 | TRBV2 | 16 | few | TRBD1 | TGTGCCAGCAGAGCGCGCCGGGACAGGGGTAATTCACCCCTCCACTTT | CASRARRDRGNSPLHF
TRBJ1-4 | TRBV15 | 15 | - | - | TGTGCCACCAGCAGAGACCGACGGGATAATGAAAAACTGTTTTTT | CATSRDRRDNEKLFF
TRBJ2-7 | TRBV18 | 16 | - | TRBD2 | TGTGCCAGCTCATCCGGGACTAGCGGGAGTAGTTACGAGCAGTACTTC | CASSSGTSGSSYEQYF
TRBJ1-2 | TRBV27 | 14 | - | - | TGTGCCAGCAGCTTTACCGGGACAAACCATGGCTACACCTTC | CASSFTGTNHGYTF
TRBJ1-1 | TRBV11-3 | 11 | - | - | TGTGCCAGCAGCCAGGATACTGAAGCTTTCTTT | CASSQDTEAFF
TRBJ1-1 | TRBV9 | 14 | - | - | TGTGCCAGCAGCGTAGAAGGGGGGGTCACTGAAGCTTTCTTT | CASSVEGGVTEAFF
TRBJ1-2 | TRBV5-4 | 16 | - | - | TGTGCCAGCAGCGGGGGTTCCCGGGAGCAATTCTATGGCTACACCTTC | CASSGGSREQFYGYTF
TRBJ2-1 | TRBV5-1 | 16 | - | - | TGCGCCAGCAGCTTGGAAGCGGGACAGGCATTCAATGAGCAGTTCTTC | CASSLEAGQAFNEQFF
TRBJ2-1 | TRBV28 | 11 | - | - | TGTGCCAGCCAGGGATACAATGAGCAGTTCTTC | CASQGYNEQFF
TRBJ2-2 | TRBV20-1 | 10 | - | - | TGCAGTGCTCTCGGCGGGGAGCTGTTTTTT | CSALGGELFF
TRBJ1-2 | TRBV6-2/TRBV6-3 | 15 | - | - | TGTGCCAGCAGTCCCCCGGGGGGATTCTCTAGGGGCTACACCTTC | CASSPPGGFSRGYTF
TRBJ2-7 | TRBV7-6 | 19 | - | TRBD2 | TGTGCCAGCAGCTTAGCTCCTGCGGGAGCGCGATATCGCTCCTACGAGCAGTACTTC | CASSLAPAGARYRSYEQYF
TRBJ2-7 | TRBV3-1/TRBV3-2 | 12 | - | - | TGTGCCAGCGGTTGGGACAACTACGAGCAGTACTTC | CASGWDNYEQYF
TRBJ1-2 | TRBV6-1 | 14 | - | - | TGTGCCAGCAGTGAATGGCAGGGAGGGGTTGGCTACACCTTC | CASSEWQGGVGYTF
TRBJ2-5 | TRBV14 | 13 | - | - | TGTGCCAGCAGCTTTAGGGGGCAAGAGACCCAGTACTTC | CASSFRGQETQYF
TRBJ1-1 | TRBV29-1 | 13 | - | - | TGCAGCGTTCGGGACATCTTGAACACTGAAGCTTTCTTT | CSVRDILNTEAFF
TRBJ1-1 | TRBV2 | 13 | once | - | TGTGCCAGCAGTAATGCGGTGAACACTGAAGCTTTCTTT | CASSNAVNTEAFF
TRBJ2-7 | TRBV7-9 | 15 | - | - | TGTGCCAGCAGCGCCCCGAAGACTGGCTCCTACGAGCAGTACTTC | CASSAPKTGSYEQYF
TRBJ2-2 | TRBV5-1 | 12 | once | - | TGCGCCAGCAGCGGGGGCGGCGGGGAGCTGTTTTTT | CASSGGGGELFF
TRBJ1-5 | TRBV5-5 | 14 | - | - | TGTGCCAGCAGCTTGGATCCAGGTCCAACTCCCCAGCATTTT | CASSLDPGPTPQHF
TRBJ2-2 | TRBV29-1 | 18 | - | TRBD1 | TGCAGCGTTGGCCTTGGGAATCCGGGACAGGGCATCACCGGGGAGCTGTTTTTT | CSVGLGNPGQGITGELFF
TRBJ1-1 | TRBV28 | 15 | - | - | TGTGCCAGCAGGATTACGAGGGCGAGCTTCACTGAAGCTTTCTTT | CASRITRASFTEAFF
TRBJ1-1 | TRBV2 | 13 | - | - | TGTGCCAGCAGTGGGGCTGATTACACTGAAGCTTTCTTT | CASSGADYTEAFF
TRBJ2-7 | TRBV5-4 | 15 | once | - | TGTGCCAGCAGCCCTGGGGGGGGGCAGACCTACGAGCAGTACTTC | CASSPGGGQTYEQYF
TRBJ2-2 | TRBV2 | 14 | once | TRBD1 | TGTGCCAGCAGTCGGGACAGCCCCACCGGGGAGCTGTTTTTT | CASSRDSPTGELFF
TRBJ2-7 | TRBV6-5 | 15 | - | TRBD1 | TGTGCCAGCAGACCGGGACAGGGGGCTTCCTACGAGCAGTACTTC | CASRPGQGASYEQYF
TRBJ1-1 | TRBV4-3 | 14 | - | - | TGCGCCAGCAGCCAAGAGGGGGGGAACACTGAAGCTTTCTTT | CASSQEGGNTEAFF
TRBJ1-2 | TRBV7-3 | 15 | - | - | TGTGCCAGCAGCTTAACGCCAAACTTCGGCTATGGCTACACCTTC | CASSLTPNFGYGYTF
TRBJ2-2 | TRBV3-1/TRBV3-2 | 14 | - | - | TGTGCCAGCAGCCAAGATTGGAGGGGCGGGGAGCTGTTTTTT | CASSQDWRGGELFF
TRBJ2-3 | TRBV9 | 15 | few | TRBD1 | TGTGCCACAACAGGGGGCAAAACTAGCACAGATACGCAGTATTTT | CATTGGKTSTDTQYF
TRBJ1-3 | TRBV9 | 12 | - | - | TGTGCCAGCAGCTCAGGGGGAAACACCATATATTTT | CASSSGGNTIYF
TRBJ2-3 | TRBV9 | 18 | - | TRBD2 | TGTGCCAGCAGCGTATCCGGGACTAGCGGGCGTCCCACAGATACGCAGTATTTT | CASSVSGTSGRPTDTQYF
TRBJ2-7 | TRBV5-3 | 13 | - | - | TGTGCCAGAAGCTTGAGGAGCCCTTACGAGCAGTACTTC | CARSLRSPYEQYF
TRBJ1-2 | TRBV5-3 | 14 | - | - | TGTGCCAGAAGCACCGGACAGCATGAGGTTGGCTACACCTTC | CARSTGQHEVGYTF
TRBJ2-7 | TRBV3-1/TRBV3-2 | 13 | - | - | TGTGCCAGCAGCCAATACCTAACCTACGAGCAGTACTTC | CASSQYLTYEQYF
TRBJ1-6 | TRBV30 | 15 | - | TRBD1 | TGTGCCTGGTCGTATGACAGGGCGGAGAATTCACCCCTCCACTTT | CAWSYDRAENSPLHF
TRBJ1-1 | TRBV9 | 14 | - | - | TGTGCCAGCAGCGTAGCCAGTCAGAACACTGAAGCTTTCTTT | CASSVASQNTEAFF
TRBJ1-6 | TRBV9 | 15 | - | TRBD1 | TGTGCCAGCAGCGAACTCGGACAGGGGAATTCACCCCTCCACTTT | CASSELGQGNSPLHF